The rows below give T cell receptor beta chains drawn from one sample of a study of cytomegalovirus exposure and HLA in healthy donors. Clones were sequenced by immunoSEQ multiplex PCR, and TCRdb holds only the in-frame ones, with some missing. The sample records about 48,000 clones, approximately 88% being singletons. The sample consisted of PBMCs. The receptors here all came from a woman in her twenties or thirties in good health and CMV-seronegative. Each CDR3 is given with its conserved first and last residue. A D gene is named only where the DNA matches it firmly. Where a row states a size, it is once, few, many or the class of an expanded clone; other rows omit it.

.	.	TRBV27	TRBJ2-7	TGTGCCAGCAGTCCCCTCTCCCTTTCCGAGCAGTACTTC	CASSPLSLSEQYF
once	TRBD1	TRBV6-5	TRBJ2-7	TGTGCCAGCAGTTACGGGACAGAAACCTACGAGCAGTACTTC	CASSYGTETYEQYF
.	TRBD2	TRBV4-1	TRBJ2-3	TGCGCCAGCAGCCAACTAGCGGGAGTCAGAAAAGATACGCAGTATTTT	CASSQLAGVRKDTQYF
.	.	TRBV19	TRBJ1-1	TGTGCCAGTAGTATTGGAGTCATGAACACTGAAGCTTTCTTT	CASSIGVMNTEAFF
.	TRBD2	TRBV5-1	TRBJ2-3	TGCGCCAGCAGCTTGGGACTAGCGGGACCAGATACGCAGTATTTT	CASSLGLAGPDTQYF
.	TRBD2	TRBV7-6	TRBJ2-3	TGTGCCAGCAGACAGTGGGCGGGGGTAGGGCCCACAGATACGCAGTATTTT	CASRQWAGVGPTDTQYF
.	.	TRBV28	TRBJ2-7	TGTGCCAGCAGTTTAGAGTACGAGCAGTACTTC	CASSLEYEQYF
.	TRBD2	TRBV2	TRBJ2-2	TGTGCCAGCGTAGGTGGGAGGGCGAACACCGGGGAGCTGTTTTTT	CASVGGRANTGELFF
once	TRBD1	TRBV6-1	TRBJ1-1	TGTGCCACCCGACAGGGCCCAAACACTGAAGCTTTCTTT	CATRQGPNTEAFF
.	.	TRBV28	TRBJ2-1	TGTGCCAGCACCGCCCGAGGGAATGAGCAGTTCTTC	CASTARGNEQFF
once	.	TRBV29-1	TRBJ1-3	TGCAGCGCCTCGGGGGGGAAAGGAAACACCATATATTTT	CSASGGKGNTIYF
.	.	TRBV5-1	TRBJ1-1	TGCGCCAGCAGCTCCGCGAGTCTAGCCCCCCAGGGGGAAGCTTTCTTT	CASSSASLAPQGEAFF
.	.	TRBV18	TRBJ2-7	TGTGCCAGCTCACCAGAGGGCTACGAGCAGTACTTC	CASSPEGYEQYF
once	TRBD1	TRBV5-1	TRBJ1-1	TGCGCCAGCAGCTTCGGACAGGGGTGGGAAGGTGAAGCTTTCTTT	CASSFGQGWEGEAFF
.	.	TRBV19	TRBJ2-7	TGTGCCAGTAGTACCGGGACTCTAGACTACGAGCAGTACTTC	CASSTGTLDYEQYF
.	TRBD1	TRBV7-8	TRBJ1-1	TGTGCCAGCAGCCAAGACAGGGTGGGAGCTTTCTTT	CASSQDRVGAFF
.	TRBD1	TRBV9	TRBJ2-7	TGTGCCAGCAGCGCTCAAGGGACAGGGGTGGGCGAGCAGTACTTC	CASSAQGTGVGEQYF
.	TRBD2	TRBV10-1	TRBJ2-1	TGCGCCAGCAGCGATAGCGGGAGGGTTCGTGATGAGCAGTTCTTC	CASSDSGRVRDEQFF
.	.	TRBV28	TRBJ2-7	TGTGCCAGCAGTTTGGTCCAGGTGCTTAACTACGAGCAGTACTTC	CASSLVQVLNYEQYF
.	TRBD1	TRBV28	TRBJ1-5	TGTGCCAGCAGTTTTACAGGGGTTGGCAATCAGCCCCAGCATTTT	CASSFTGVGNQPQHF